This T cell receptor beta chain was retrieved from a study of T cell changes during pregnancy in multiple sclerosis. Germline CDR1 is MNHNY and CDR2 is SVGAGI (reference sequence). V dropped 7 bases and J dropped 0 bases, with 12 bases sitting between them. The CDR3 has 14 residues. The data were produced by immunoSEQ multiplex PCR, yet TCRdb's version contains in-frame clones alone and is incomplete. The top ten clones hold approximately 0.97% of a sample with 100,000 or so clones, around 93% of them seen once. The origin of this receptor is a female donor with multiple sclerosis, enrolled in a pregnancy study. The chain has TRBV6-6 and TRBJ1-2; perhaps TRBD1 as D (6 bases). Material: peripheral blood, obtained before pregnancy. The chain's CDR3 is CASNQQGANYGYTF. As DNA, the CDR3 is TGTGCCAGCAACCAACAGGGAGCTAACTATGGCTACACCTTC.